The clone carrying this T cell receptor (beta chain) has only a few counts. Its antigen remains unidentified. This sample is drawn from a study of CD4+ T cells in melanoma. Study observations and caveats: Reportedly, melanoma neoantigen-specific CD4+ T cells showed varied differentiation states. CD8+ T cell, macrophage and B cell function reportedly correlated with neoantigen-specific CD4+ T cells.

Here immunoSEQ multiplex PCR was the method, and the copy in TCRdb shows in-frame clones only, minus some. The sample contains some 14,000 clones, about 74% of which appear only once. CDR1 and CDR2 from the germline V gene are GTSNPN and SVGIG (reference sequence). V gave up 4 bases and J gave up 10 bases, with 14 bases separating them. The CDR3 extends over 13 amino acids. The J gene is TRBJ1-6, the V gene TRBV30; no definite D call. The sample taken for sequencing was cells from a culture (not recorded whether cultured in vitro). This receptor was taken from a human donor with melanoma. The CDR3 DNA reads TGTGCCTGGACTTGGGGAAGTGGATCACCCCTCCACTTT. Protein sequence: CAWTWGSGSPLHF.